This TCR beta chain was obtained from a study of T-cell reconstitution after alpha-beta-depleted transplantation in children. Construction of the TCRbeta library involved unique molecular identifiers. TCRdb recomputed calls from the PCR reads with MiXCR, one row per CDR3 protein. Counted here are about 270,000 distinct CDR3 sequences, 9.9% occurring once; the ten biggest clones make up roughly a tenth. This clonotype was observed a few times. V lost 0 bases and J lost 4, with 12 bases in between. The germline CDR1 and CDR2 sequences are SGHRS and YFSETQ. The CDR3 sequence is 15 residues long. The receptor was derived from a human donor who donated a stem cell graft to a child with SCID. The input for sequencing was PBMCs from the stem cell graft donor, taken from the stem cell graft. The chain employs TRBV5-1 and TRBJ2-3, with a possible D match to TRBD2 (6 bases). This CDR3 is CASSLAGSGSDTQYF. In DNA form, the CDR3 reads TGCGCCAGCAGCTTGGCTGGCAGCGGGTCAGATACGCAGTATTTT.